This TCR beta chain is from a study of blood T cell repertoires in COVID-19. Study as a whole: Whether acute or convalescent, the COVID-19 samples came from the United States, Italy and Spain. Nucleic acid was either cDNA or gDNA, and it came from T cells, B-cell-depleted T cells, or PBMCs.

In the study's own analysis: Scientists estimated how many nucleated cells there were by amplifying reference gene primers. Repertoires were generated with immunoSEQ multiplex PCR, while TCRdb's copy carries only in-frame clones and drops some. The D gene and trimming were derived from the DNA, and the V and J assignments and clone size from that table. The sample yields approximately 400,000 clones, more than 65% seen once. There are 15 residues in the CDR3. V was pared by 2 bases and J by 5 bases, with 13 bases between. Germline-derived CDR1 and CDR2 are MDHEN and SYDVKM. The sample holds a few counts of this clone.

The TCR originated in a human donor with acute or convalescent COVID-19. The donor label of this sample is uncertain. The sample consisted of peripheral blood. The genes are TRBV28 and TRBJ1-5, with D maybe TRBD1 (5 bases). CDR3 in DNA: TGTGCCAGCAGTTTACCACCGGGGGAGTATCAGCCCCAGCATTTT. Translation: CASSLPPGEYQPQHF. Using reference TRBV28 and TRBJ1-5 for the parts outside the CDR3, the full variable domain is DVKVTQSSRYLVKRTGEKVFLECVQDMDHENMFWYRQDPGLGLRLIYFSYDVKMKEKGDIPEGYSVSREKKERFSLILESASTNQTSMYLCASSLPPGEYQPQHFGDGTRLSIL.